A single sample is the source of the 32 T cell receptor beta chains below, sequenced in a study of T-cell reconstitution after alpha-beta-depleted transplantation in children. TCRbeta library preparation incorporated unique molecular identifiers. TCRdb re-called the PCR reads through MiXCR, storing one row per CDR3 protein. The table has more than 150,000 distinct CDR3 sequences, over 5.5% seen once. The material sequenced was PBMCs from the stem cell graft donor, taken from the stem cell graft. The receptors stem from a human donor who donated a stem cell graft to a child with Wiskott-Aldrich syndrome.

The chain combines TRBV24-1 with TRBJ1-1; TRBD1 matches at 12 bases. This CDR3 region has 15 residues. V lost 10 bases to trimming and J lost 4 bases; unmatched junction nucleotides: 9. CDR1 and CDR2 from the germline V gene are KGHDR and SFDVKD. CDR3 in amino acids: CATMLGTGGSTEAFF. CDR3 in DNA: TGTGCCACAATGTTGGGGACAGGGGGCAGCACTGAAGCTTTCTTT.

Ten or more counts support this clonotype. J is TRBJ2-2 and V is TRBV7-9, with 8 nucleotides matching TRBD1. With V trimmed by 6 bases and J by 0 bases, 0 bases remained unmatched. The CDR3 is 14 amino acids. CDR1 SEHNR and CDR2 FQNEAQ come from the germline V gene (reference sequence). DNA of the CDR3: TGTGCCAGCAGGACAGGGGCGAACACCGGGGAGCTGTTTTTT. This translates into CASRTGANTGELFF.

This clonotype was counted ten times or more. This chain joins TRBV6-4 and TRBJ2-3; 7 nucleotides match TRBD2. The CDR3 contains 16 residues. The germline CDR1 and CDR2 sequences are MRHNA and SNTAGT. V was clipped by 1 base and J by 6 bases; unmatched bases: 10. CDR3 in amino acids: CASSDFTSAPPDTQYF. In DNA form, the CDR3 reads TGTGCCAGCAGTGACTTCACTAGCGCCCCTCCGGATACGCAGTATTTT.

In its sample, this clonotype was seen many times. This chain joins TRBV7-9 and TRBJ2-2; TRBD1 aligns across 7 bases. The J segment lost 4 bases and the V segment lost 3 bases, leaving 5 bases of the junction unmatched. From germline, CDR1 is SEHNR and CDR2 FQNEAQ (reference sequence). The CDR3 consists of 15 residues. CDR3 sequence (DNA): TGTGCCAGCAGCTTGGGGGACAGCTCCACCGGGGAGCTGTTTTTT. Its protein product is CASSLGDSSTGELFF.

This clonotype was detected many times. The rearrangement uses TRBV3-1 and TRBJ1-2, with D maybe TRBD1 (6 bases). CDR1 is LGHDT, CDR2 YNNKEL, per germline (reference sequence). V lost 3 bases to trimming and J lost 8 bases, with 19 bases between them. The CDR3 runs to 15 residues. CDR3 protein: CASSQTRGLDLGYTF. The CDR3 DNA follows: TGTGCCAGCAGCCAGACCAGGGGCTTGGATCTAGGCTACACCTTC. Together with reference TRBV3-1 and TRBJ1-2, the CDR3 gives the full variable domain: DTAVSQTPKYLVTQMGNDKSIKCEQNLGHDTMYWYKQDSKKFLKIMFSYNNKELIINETVPNRFSPKSPDKAHLNLHINSLELGDSAVYFCASSQTRGLDLGYTFGSGTRLTVV.

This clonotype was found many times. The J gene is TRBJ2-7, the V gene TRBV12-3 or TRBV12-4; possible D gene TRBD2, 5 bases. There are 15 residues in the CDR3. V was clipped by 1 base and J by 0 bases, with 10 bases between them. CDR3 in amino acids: CASSLVGGSSYEQYF. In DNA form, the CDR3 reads TGTGCCAGCAGTTTAGTTGGTGGGAGCTCCTACGAGCAGTACTTC.

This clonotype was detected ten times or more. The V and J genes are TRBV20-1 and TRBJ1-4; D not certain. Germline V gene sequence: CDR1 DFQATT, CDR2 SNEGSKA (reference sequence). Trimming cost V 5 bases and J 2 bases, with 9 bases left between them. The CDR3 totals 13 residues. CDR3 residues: CSARSGTNEKLFF. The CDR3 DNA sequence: TGCAGTGCTCGTTCGGGCACTAATGAAAAACTGTTTTTT.

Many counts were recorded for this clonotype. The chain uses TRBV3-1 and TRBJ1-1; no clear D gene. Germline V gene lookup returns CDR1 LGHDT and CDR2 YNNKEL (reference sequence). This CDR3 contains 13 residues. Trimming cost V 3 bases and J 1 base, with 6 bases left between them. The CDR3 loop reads CASSHAGNTEAFF. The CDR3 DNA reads TGTGCCAGCAGCCATGCAGGGAACACTGAAGCTTTCTTT. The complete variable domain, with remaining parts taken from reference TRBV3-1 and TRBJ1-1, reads DTAVSQTPKYLVTQMGNDKSIKCEQNLGHDTMYWYKQDSKKFLKIMFSYNNKELIINETVPNRFSPKSPDKAHLNLHINSLELGDSAVYFCASSHAGNTEAFFGQGTRLTVV.

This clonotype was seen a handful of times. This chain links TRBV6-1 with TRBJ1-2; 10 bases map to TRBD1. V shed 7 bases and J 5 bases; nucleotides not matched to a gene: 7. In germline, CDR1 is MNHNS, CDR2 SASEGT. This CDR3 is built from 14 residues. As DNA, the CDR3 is TGTGCCAGCACCCAGGGACAGGGGATATATGGCTACACCTTC. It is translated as CASTQGQGIYGYTF.

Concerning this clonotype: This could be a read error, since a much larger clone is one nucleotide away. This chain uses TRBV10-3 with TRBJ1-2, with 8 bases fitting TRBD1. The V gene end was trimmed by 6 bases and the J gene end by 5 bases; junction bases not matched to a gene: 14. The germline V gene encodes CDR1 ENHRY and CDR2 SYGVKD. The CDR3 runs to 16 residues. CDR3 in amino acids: CAISRQGQDLKYGYTF. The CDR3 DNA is TGTGCCATCAGCCGCCAGGGACAGGATCTTAAATATGGCTACACCTTC.

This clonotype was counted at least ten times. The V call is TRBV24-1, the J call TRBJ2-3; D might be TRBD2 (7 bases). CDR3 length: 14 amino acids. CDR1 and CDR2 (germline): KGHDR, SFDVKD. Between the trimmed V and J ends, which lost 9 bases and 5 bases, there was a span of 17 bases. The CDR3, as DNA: TGTGCCACCTCCGGACGCGGGGGCCTAGATACGCAGTATTTT. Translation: CATSGRGGLDTQYF.

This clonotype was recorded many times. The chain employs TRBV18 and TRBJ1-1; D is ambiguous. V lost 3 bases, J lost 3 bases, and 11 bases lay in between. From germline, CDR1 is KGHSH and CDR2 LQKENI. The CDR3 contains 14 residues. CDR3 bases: TGTGCCAGCTCACCCGGTTCGACGGACACTGAAGCTTTCTTT. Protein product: CASSPGSTDTEAFF.

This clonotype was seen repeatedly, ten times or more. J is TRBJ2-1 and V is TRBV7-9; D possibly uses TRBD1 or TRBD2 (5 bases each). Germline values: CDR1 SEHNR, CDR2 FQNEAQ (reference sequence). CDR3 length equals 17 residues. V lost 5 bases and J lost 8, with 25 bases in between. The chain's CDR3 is CASSDTAPGPRRDEQFF. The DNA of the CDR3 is TGTGCCAGCAGCGACACGGCGCCGGGACCCCGAAGGGATGAGCAGTTCTTC.

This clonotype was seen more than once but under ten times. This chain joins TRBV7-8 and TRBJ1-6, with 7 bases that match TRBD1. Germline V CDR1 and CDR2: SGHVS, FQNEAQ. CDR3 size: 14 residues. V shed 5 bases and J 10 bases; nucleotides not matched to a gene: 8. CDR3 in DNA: TGTGCCAGCAGCCTGGAGGACAGGCAATCACCCCTCCACTTT. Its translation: CASSLEDRQSPLHF.

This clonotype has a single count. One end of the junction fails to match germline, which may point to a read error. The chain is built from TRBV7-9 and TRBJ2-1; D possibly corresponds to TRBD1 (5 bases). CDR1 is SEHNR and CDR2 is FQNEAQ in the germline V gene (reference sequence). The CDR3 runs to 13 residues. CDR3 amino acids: CARSFSTGHEQFF. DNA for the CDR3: TGTGCCAGGAGCTTTAGCACAGGTCATGAGCAGTTCTTC. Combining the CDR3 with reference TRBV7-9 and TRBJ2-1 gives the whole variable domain DTGVSQNPRHKITKRGQNVTFRCDPISEHNRLYWYRQTLGQGPEFLTYFQNEAQLEKSRLLSDRFSAERPKGSFSTLEIQRTEQGDSAMYLCARSFSTGHEQFFGPGTRLTVL.

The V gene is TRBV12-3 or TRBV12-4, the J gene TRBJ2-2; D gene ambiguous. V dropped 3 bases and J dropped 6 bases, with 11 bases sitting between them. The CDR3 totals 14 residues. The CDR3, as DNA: TGTGCCAGCAGTTTTGTTGGGCAATCCGGGGAGCTGTTTTTT. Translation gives CASSFVGQSGELFF.

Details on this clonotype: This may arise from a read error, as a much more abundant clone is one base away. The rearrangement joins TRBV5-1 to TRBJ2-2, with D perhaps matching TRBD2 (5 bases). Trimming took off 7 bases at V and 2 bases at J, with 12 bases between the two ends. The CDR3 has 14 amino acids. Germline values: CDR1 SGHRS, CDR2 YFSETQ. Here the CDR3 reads CASLERGNTGELFF. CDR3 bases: TGCGCCAGCTTGGAACGGGGTAACACCGGGGAGCTGTTTTTT. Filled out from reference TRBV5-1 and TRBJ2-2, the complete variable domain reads KAGVTQTPRYLIKTRGQQVTLSCSPISGHRSVSWYQQTPGQGLQFLFEYFSETQRNKGNFPGRFSGRQFSNSRSEMNVSTLELGDSALYLCASLERGNTGELFFGEGSRLTVL.

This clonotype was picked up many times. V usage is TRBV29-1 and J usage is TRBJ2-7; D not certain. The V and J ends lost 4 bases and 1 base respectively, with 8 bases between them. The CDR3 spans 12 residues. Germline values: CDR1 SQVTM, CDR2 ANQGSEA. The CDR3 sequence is CSVGQVSYEQYF. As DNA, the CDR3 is TGCAGCGTTGGGCAGGTTTCCTACGAGCAGTACTTC.

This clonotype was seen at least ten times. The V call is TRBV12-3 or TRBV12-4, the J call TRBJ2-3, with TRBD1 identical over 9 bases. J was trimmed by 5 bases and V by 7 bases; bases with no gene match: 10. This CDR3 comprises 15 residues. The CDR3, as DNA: TGTGCCAGCAATCAACAGGGGGCTAATGGAGATACGCAGTATTTT. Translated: CASNQQGANGDTQYF.

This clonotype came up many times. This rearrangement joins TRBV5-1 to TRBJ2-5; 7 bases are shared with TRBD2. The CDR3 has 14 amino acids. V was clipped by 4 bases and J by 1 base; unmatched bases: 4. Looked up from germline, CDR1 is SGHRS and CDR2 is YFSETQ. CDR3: CASSGSGVQETQYF. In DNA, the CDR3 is TGCGCCAGCAGCGGGAGCGGGGTCCAAGAGACCCAGTACTTC.

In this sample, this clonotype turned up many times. This CDR3 reads CATSRDQGNTIYF. The DNA for the CDR3 is TGTGCCACCAGCAGAGATCAGGGAAACACCATATATTTT. The chain carries TRBV15 and TRBJ1-3; D gene uncertain. This CDR3 has 13 residues. Germline assignment: CDR1 LNHNV and CDR2 YYDKDF (reference sequence). V lost 0 bases to trimming and J lost 4 bases, with 4 bases between them. Together with reference TRBV15 and TRBJ1-3, the CDR3 gives the full variable domain: DAMVIQNPRYQVTQFGKPVTLSCSQTLNHNVMYWYQQKSSQAPKLLFHYYDKDFNNEADTPDNFQSRRPNTSFCFLDIRSPGLGDTAMYLCATSRDQGNTIYFGEGSWLTVV.

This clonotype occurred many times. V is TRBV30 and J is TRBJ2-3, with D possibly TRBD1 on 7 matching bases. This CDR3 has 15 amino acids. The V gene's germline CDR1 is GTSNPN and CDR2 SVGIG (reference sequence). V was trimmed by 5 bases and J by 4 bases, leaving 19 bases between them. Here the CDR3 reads CAWGRQGTGADTQYF. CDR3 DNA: TGTGCCTGGGGTCGACAGGGCACGGGGGCAGATACGCAGTATTTT.

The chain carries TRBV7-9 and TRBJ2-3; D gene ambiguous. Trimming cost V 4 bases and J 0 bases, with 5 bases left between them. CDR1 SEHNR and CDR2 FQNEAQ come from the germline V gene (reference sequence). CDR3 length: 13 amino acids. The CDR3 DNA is TGTGCCAGCAGCTCGGTCAGCACAGATACGCAGTATTTT. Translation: CASSSVSTDTQYF.

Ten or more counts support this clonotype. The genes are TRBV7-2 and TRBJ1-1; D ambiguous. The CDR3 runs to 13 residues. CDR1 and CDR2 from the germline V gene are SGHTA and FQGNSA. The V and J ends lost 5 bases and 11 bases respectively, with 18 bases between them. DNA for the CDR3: TGTGCCAGCAGCCACGAGGACTACACGGCCGCTTTCTTT. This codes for CASSHEDYTAAFF. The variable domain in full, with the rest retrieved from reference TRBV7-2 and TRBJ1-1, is GAGVSQSPSNKVTEKGKDVELRCDPISGHTALYWYRQSLGQGLEFLIYFQGNSAPDKSGLPSDRFSAERTGGSVSTLTIQRTQQEDSAVYLCASSHEDYTAAFFGQGTRLTVV.

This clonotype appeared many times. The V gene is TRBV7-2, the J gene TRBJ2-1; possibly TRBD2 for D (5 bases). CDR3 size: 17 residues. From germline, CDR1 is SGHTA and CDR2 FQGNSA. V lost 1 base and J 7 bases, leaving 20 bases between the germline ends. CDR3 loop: CASSLVSGLMTGNEQFF. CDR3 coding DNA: TGTGCCAGCAGCTTAGTTTCCGGACTCATGACTGGGAATGAGCAGTTCTTC.

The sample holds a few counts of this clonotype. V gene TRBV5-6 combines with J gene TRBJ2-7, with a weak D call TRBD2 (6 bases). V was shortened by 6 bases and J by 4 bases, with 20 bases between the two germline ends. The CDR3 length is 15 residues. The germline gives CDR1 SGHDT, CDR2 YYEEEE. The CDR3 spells CASMERWRDLYEQYF. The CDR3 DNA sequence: TGTGCCAGCATGGAGCGGTGGCGGGACCTTTACGAGCAGTACTTC.

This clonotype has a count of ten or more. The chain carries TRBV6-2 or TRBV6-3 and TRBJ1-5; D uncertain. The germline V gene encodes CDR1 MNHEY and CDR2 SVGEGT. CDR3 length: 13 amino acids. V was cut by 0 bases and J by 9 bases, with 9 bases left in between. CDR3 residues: CASSYSGGLPQHF. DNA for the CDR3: TGTGCCAGCAGTTACTCCGGAGGTCTGCCCCAGCATTTT.

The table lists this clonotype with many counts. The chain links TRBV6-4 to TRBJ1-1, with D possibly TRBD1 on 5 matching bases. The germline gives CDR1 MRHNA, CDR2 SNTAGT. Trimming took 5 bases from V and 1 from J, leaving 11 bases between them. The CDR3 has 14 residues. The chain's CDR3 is CASSQDSENTEAFF. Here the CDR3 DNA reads TGTGCCAGCAGTCAAGACAGTGAGAACACTGAAGCTTTCTTT.

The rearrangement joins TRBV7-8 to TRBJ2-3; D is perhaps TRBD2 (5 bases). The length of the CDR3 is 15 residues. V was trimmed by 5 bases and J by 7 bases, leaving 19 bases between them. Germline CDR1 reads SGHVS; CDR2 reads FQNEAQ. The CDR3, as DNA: TGTGCCAGCAGCCCCGAGGGCGGGCCCTCCCATACGCAGTATTTT. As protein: CASSPEGGPSHTQYF.

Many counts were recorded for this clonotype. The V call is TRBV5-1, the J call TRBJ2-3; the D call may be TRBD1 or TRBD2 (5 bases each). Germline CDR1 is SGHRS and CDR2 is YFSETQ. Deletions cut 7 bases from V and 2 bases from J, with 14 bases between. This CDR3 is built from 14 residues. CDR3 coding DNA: TGCGCCAGCGGACCCGGGACGGCCACAGATACGCAGTATTTT. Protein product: CASGPGTATDTQYF.

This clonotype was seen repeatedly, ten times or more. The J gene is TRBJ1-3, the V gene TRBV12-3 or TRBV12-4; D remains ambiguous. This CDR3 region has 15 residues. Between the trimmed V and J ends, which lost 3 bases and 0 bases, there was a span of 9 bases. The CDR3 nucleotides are TGTGCCAGCAGTTTCAGCTTGAGCTCTGGAAACACCATATATTTT. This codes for CASSFSLSSGNTIYF.

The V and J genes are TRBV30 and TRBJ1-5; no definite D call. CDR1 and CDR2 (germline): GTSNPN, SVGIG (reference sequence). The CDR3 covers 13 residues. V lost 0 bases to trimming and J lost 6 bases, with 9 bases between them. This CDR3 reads CAWSVSGGQPQHF. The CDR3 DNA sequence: TGTGCCTGGAGTGTTTCCGGTGGTCAGCCCCAGCATTTT.